Below, 17 T cell receptor beta chains from the same sample are listed, as sequenced in a study of cytotoxic CD8 clonotypes in ibrutinib-treated CLL. Clones were read by immunoSEQ multiplex PCR, and TCRdb kept only the in-frame ones, dropping some. Found here are 65,000 to 85,000 clones, approximately 82% of them singletons; the top ten hold around 36%. This sample comprised PBMCs, obtained after 24 months of ibrutinib treatment. The receptors come from a human donor with chronic lymphocytic leukemia.

This chain connects TRBV13 to TRBJ2-7; TRBD2 agrees at 11 bases. CDR1 is PRHDT and CDR2 is FYEKMQ in the germline V gene (reference sequence). V shed 0 bases and J 1 base; nucleotides not matched to a gene: 5. The CDR3 covers 17 residues. The CDR3 DNA follows: TGTGCCAGCAGCTTAGGGCTAGCGGGAGGAAAGTCCTACGAGCAGTACTTC. It specifies CASSLGLAGGKSYEQYF.

The chain links TRBV4-1 to TRBJ2-5, with TRBD2 identical over 7 bases. The CDR3 spans 18 residues. J was trimmed by 4 bases and V by 2 bases; bases with no gene match: 16. The V gene's germline CDR1 is MGHRA and CDR2 YSYEKL. CDR3 sequence (DNA): TGCGCCAGCAGCCAACTTACCGCGGGAGTAGTATGGGGAGAGACCCAGTACTTC. Protein: CASSQLTAGVVWGETQYF.

The chain has TRBV4-2 and TRBJ2-7; maybe TRBD2 (6 bases). Germline lookup yields CDR1 LGHNA and CDR2 YNFKEQ. There are 15 residues in the CDR3. The V end lost 0 bases, the J end lost 0 bases, and 9 bases lay between the germline ends. CDR3 loop: CASSQESGYSYEQYF. CDR3 sequence (DNA): TGTGCCAGCAGCCAAGAGAGCGGGTACTCCTACGAGCAGTACTTC.

This clone has more than one count but fewer than ten. The chain employs TRBV2 and TRBJ1-2; 9 bases are shared with TRBD1. The CDR3 spans 15 residues. J was trimmed by 8 bases and V by 5 bases; bases with no gene match: 12. Germline loops: CDR1 SNHLY, CDR2 FYNNEI. CDR3 DNA sequence: TGTGCCAGCAGTCCCGATAACAACAGGGGGCACGGCTACACCTTC. Translated, it gives CASSPDNNRGHGYTF.

The CDR3 nucleotides are TGTGCCAGCAGCTTGGTGGCAGCCTACACCGGGGAGCTGTTTTTT. Translating gives CASSLVAAYTGELFF. The gene calls are TRBV5-6 and TRBJ2-2; D remains unclear. CDR3 length equals 15 residues. Germline lookup yields CDR1 SGHDT and CDR2 YYEEEE. V was pared by 0 bases and J by 3 bases, with 9 bases between.

The V and J genes are TRBV7-9 and TRBJ2-5; TRBD2 agrees at 10 bases. Trimming removed 1 base from V and 4 bases from J; junction bases left unmatched: 9. From germline, CDR1 is SEHNR and CDR2 FQNEAQ (reference sequence). The CDR3 sequence is 17 residues long. For the CDR3, the DNA is TGTGCCAGCAGCTTAGGGGGGGCTAGCGGGAGTGGAGAGACCCAGTACTTC. Its translation is CASSLGGASGSGETQYF.

This chain connects TRBV4-2 to TRBJ1-2, with 8 bases matching TRBD1. The CDR3 extends over 14 amino acids. The germline CDR1 and CDR2 sequences are LGHNA and YNFKEQ. Germline trimming cut 4 bases from V and 4 bases from J; bases unmatched to any gene: 5. The CDR3 loop reads CASSPMGQAYGYTF. CDR3 in DNA: TGTGCCAGCAGCCCAATGGGACAGGCCTATGGCTACACCTTC.

The chain recombines TRBV10-2 with TRBJ2-1; D not resolved. Between the trimmed V and J ends, which lost 3 bases and 5 bases, there was a span of 11 bases. The CDR3 extends over 14 amino acids. Germline values: CDR1 WSHSY, CDR2 SAAADI. CDR3 in amino acids: CASSDGRLNNEQFF. In nucleotides, the CDR3 is TGCGCCAGCAGTGATGGGCGGCTTAACAATGAGCAGTTCTTC.

V is TRBV5-5 and J is TRBJ1-5; D call uncertain. Per germline, CDR1 SGHKS and CDR2 YYEKEE (reference sequence). CDR3 length equals 14 residues. The V and J ends lost 3 bases and 7 bases respectively, with 14 bases between them. CDR3 nucleotides: TGTGCCAGCAGCTCTGGGGATTCTATCCAGCCCCAGCATTTT. Its protein is CASSSGDSIQPQHF.

The chain couples TRBV19 to TRBJ2-1, with a weak D call TRBD1 (6 bases). Germline V gives CDR1 LNHDA, CDR2 SQIVND (reference sequence). Trimming removed 4 bases from V and 4 bases from J, with 23 bases in between. The CDR3 runs 18 residues. CDR3 amino acids: CASSRYPPSQGMYNEQFF. The CDR3 region has the DNA TGTGCCAGTAGTAGATACCCTCCGTCGCAGGGGATGTACAATGAGCAGTTCTTC.

The V and J genes are TRBV15 and TRBJ1-1; D is unclear. Germline CDR1 LNHNV, CDR2 YYDKDF (reference sequence). Between the trimmed V and J ends, which lost 0 bases and 1 base, there was a span of 9 bases. The length of the CDR3 is 15 residues. DNA of the CDR3: TGTGCCACCAGCAGAGAGGTAGGAGGGAACACTGAAGCTTTCTTT. It encodes CATSREVGGNTEAFF.

The chain recombines TRBV7-2 with TRBJ1-2; D possibly corresponds to TRBD1 (5 bases). The CDR3 loop spans 12 amino acids. CDR1 is SGHTA and CDR2 is FQGNSA in the germline V gene. V was pared by 3 bases and J by 5 bases, with 7 bases between. The CDR3 protein is CASSFDSYGYTF. The DNA for the CDR3 is TGTGCCAGCAGCTTCGACAGTTATGGCTACACCTTC.

The DNA of the CDR3 is TGTGCCAGCACCCTTGGAGGGGGCCTGGTAGCCGGGGAGCTGTTTTTT. Translated: CASTLGGGLVAGELFF. V is TRBV28 and J is TRBJ2-2; tentative D call: TRBD1 (7 bases). Looked up from germline, CDR1 is MDHEN and CDR2 is SYDVKM. Trimming took off 7 bases at V and 6 bases at J, with 21 bases between the two ends. The CDR3 length is 16 residues.

This clone was seen once. V usage is TRBV7-8 and J usage is TRBJ1-2; D is undetermined. The germline V gene encodes CDR1 SGHVS and CDR2 FQNEAQ. V gave up 1 base and J gave up 3 bases, with 9 bases separating them. The CDR3 length is 14 residues. DNA of the CDR3: TGTGCCAGCAGCTTAGGCGCTCTATACTATGGCTACACCTTC. Residues: CASSLGALYYGYTF.

This clone has just one count. CDR3 DNA sequence: TGTGCCAGCAGCAGAGTCGGCGGGAGCTACGAGCAGTACTTC. Its protein is CASSRVGGSYEQYF. The V and J genes are TRBV9 and TRBJ2-7; 7 bases line up with TRBD2. The CDR3 has 14 amino acids. After removal of 4 bases from V and 3 bases from J, the junction contained 7 bases not matched to a gene. Germline CDR1 and CDR2: SGDLS and YYNGEE.

This chain connects TRBV9 to TRBJ2-1; 7 bases fit TRBD1. The junction had 0 bases not matched to a gene; V was cut back by 3 bases and J by 0 bases. The CDR3 length is 14 residues. CDR1 and CDR2 (germline): SGDLS, YYNGEE. The CDR3 loop reads CASSAGGSYNEQFF. CDR3 DNA sequence: TGTGCCAGCAGCGCAGGGGGCTCCTACAATGAGCAGTTCTTC.

This clone has more than one count but fewer than ten. The rearrangement joins TRBV19 to TRBJ2-7; D is perhaps TRBD1 (6 bases). Germline V gives CDR1 LNHDA, CDR2 SQIVND (reference sequence). This CDR3 contains 15 residues. The V end lost 1 base, the J end lost 6 bases, and 16 bases lay between the germline ends. In DNA, the CDR3 is TGTGCCAGTAGTATAGTGGGGCAGGGGCGTCTCGAGCAGTACTTC. It encodes CASSIVGQGRLEQYF.